This T cell receptor beta chain was identified during a study of CD8 T cells in Susac syndrome. Roughly 0.45 to 1 ug RNA was reverse transcribed with random hexamers. TCRdb reprocessed the immunoSEQ multiplex PCR reads via MiXCR and lists one record per CDR3 protein. Counted here are about 80,000 distinct CDR3 sequences, about 93% occurring once; the ten biggest clones make up roughly 0.88%. The authors carried out high-throughput sequencing of TCR beta. They applied it to CD8+ and CD4+ T cells obtained from blood. This CDR3 region has 16 residues. The V gene lost 0 bases and the J gene lost 1 base, with 12 bases spanning the gap. Germline-derived CDR1 and CDR2 are LGHNA and YSLEER.

The sequenced sample was CD8+ T cells from PBMCs. The receptor comes from a human donor with Susac syndrome. The chain is built from TRBV4-3 and TRBJ1-1; no reliable D call. The CDR3 sequence: CASSQDRKVRNTEAFF. The CDR3 nucleotides read TGCGCCAGCAGCCAAGATAGGAAGGTGAGGAACACTGAAGCTTTCTTT.